This T cell receptor beta chain is drawn from a study of blood T cell repertoires in COVID-19. Study context: Samples of COVID-19 (acute and convalescent) were obtained from the United States, Italy and Spain. PBMCs, B-cell-depleted T cells, or T cells provided the cDNA or gDNA that made up the material.

Original processing notes: For nucleated cells, counts were estimated from reference gene primer amplification. The data were produced by immunoSEQ multiplex PCR, yet TCRdb's version contains in-frame clones alone and is incomplete. V, J and clone size are those of that table, while D and trimming were read from the DNA. The sample has under 200,000 clones, 65% to 85% seen once. In germline, CDR1 is LNHDA, CDR2 SQIVND (reference sequence). The J segment lost 3 bases and the V segment lost 5 bases, leaving 16 bases of the junction unmatched. The length of the CDR3 is 18 residues. This receptor was obtained from a man aged 55 to 70 with active or convalescent COVID-19. This chain uses TRBV19 with TRBJ1-2, with TRBD1 matching 9 bases. The sequencing input was peripheral blood. Here the CDR3 reads CASSGPLGTGQKDYGYTF. The CDR3 bases are TGTGCCAGTAGTGGCCCCCTCGGGACAGGGCAGAAGGACTATGGCTACACCTTC.